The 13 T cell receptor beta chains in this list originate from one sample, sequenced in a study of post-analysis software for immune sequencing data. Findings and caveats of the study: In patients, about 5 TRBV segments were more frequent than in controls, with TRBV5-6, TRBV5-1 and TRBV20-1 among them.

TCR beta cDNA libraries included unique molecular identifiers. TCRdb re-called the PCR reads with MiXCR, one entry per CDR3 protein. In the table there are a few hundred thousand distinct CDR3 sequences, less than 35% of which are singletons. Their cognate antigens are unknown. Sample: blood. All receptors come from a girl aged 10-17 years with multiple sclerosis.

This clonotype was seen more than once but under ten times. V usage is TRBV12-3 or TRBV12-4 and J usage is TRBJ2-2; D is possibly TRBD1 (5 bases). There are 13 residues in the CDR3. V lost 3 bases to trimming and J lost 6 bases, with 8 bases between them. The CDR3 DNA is TGTGCCAGCAGTTTCAGGGTGGCCGGGGAGCTGTTTTTT. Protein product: CASSFRVAGELFF.

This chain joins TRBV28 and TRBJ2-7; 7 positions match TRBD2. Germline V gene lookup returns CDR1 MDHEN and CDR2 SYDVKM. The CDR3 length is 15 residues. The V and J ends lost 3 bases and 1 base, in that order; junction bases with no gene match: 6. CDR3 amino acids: CASSFPGGSSYEQYF. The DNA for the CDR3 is TGTGCCAGCAGTTTCCCCGGGGGGTCATCCTACGAGCAGTACTTC.

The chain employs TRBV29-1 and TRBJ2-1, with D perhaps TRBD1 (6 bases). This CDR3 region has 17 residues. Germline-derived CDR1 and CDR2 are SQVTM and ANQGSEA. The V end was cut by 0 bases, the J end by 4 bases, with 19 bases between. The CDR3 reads CSVEDPRTEPPYNEQFF. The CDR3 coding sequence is TGCAGCGTTGAAGATCCCCGGACAGAACCCCCATACAATGAGCAGTTCTTC.

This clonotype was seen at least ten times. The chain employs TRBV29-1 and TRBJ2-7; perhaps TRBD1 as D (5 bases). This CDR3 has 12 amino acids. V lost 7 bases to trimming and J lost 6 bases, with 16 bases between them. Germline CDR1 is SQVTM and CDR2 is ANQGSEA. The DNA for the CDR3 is TGCAGCGCATTCCTTAGACAGAGCGAGCAGTACTTC. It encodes CSAFLRQSEQYF.

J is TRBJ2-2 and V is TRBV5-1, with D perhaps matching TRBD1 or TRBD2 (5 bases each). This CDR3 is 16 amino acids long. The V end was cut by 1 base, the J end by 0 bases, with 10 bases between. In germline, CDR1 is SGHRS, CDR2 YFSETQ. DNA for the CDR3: TGCGCCAGCAGCTTGCGGGGCCCCGCGAACACCGGGGAGCTGTTTTTT. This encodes CASSLRGPANTGELFF.

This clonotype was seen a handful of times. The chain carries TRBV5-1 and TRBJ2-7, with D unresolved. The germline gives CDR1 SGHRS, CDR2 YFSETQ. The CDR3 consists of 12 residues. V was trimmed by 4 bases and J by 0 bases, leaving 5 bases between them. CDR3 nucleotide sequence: TGCGCCAGCAGCGCGACCTCCTACGAGCAGTACTTC. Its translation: CASSATSYEQYF.

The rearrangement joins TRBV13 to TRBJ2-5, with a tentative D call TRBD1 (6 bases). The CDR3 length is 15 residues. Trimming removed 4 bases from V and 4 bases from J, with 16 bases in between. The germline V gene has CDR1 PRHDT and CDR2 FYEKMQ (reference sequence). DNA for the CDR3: TGTGCCAGCAGCTACGAAACAGGGAGAGGAGAGACCCAGTACTTC. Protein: CASSYETGRGETQYF.

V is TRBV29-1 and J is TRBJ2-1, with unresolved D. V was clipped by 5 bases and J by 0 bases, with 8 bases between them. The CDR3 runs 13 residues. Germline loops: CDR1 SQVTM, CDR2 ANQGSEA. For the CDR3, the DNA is TGCAGCGTTCACATGAGCTCCTACAATGAGCAGTTCTTC. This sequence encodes CSVHMSSYNEQFF.

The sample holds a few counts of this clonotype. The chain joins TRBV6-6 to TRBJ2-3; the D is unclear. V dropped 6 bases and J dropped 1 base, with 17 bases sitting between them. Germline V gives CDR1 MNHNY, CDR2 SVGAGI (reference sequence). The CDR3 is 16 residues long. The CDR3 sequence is CASRPFSTLGTDTQYF. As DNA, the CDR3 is TGTGCCAGCAGGCCCTTTAGCACTCTGGGCACAGATACGCAGTATTTT.

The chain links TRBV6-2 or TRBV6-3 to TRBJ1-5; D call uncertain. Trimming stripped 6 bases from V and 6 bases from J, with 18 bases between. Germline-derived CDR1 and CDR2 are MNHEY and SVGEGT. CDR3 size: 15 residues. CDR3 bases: TGTGCCAGCAGCCTAAATCCAGCGGCCGGTCAGCCCCAGCATTTT. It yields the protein CASSLNPAAGQPQHF.

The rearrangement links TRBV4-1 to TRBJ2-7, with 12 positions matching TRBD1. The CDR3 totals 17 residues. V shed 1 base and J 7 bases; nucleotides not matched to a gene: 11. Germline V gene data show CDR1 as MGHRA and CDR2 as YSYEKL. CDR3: CASSQVWDGTGGSEQYF. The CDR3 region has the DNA TGCGCCAGCAGCCAAGTTTGGGACGGGACAGGGGGCAGTGAGCAGTACTTC.

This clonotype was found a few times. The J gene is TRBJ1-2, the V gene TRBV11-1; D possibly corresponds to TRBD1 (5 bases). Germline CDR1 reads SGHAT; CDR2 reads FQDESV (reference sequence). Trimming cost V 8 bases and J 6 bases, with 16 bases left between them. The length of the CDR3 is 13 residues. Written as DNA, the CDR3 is TGTGCCAGCGCCAAGGGACTCTTAGATGGCTACACCTTC. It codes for CASAKGLLDGYTF.

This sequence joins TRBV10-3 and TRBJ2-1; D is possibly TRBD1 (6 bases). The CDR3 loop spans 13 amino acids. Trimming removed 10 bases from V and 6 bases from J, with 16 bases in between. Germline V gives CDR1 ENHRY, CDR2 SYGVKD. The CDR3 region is CATTGTGINEQFF. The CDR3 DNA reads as TGTGCCACCACGGGTACAGGGATCAATGAGCAGTTCTTC.